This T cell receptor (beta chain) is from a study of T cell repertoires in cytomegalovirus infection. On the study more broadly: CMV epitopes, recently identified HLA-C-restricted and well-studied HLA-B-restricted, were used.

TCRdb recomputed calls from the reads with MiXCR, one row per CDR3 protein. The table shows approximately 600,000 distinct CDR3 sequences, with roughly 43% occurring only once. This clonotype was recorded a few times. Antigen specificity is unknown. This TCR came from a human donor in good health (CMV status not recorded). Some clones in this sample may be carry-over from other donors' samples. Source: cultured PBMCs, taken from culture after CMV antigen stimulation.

The CDR3 nucleotides read TGTGCCAGCAGCTTGACTGATTTAGAGAACACTGAAGCTTTCTTT. Translating it yields CASSLTDLENTEAFF. The chain couples TRBV7-9 to TRBJ1-1; D gene uncertain. There are 15 residues in the CDR3. Trimming pared 3 bases from V and 1 base from J, leaving 12 bases between. CDR1 and CDR2 from the germline V gene are SEHNR and FQNEAQ (reference sequence).